Following are 14 T cell receptor beta chains from one sample sequenced in a study of CD8+CD57+ T cells in acquired aplastic anemia (dated by TCRdb to about 2018). Flow cytometry had shown CD8+CD57+ cell expansion in the patients selected for sequencing. The listed sequencing device is Illumina HiSeq 2000. Genomic DNA served as template for TCR beta VDJ combination and CDR3 sequence profiling. TCRdb cleaned the public reads at Q25 with fastp, built clones with MiXCR and kept in-frame beta chains. Each entry merges the rows of one CDR3 protein and shows their most common DNA and genes. The sample profile shows 270,000 or so distinct CDR3 sequences; 82% of them were found once. The ten largest clones take up roughly 42% of the sample. Sequences were obtained from sorted CD4+, CD8+, or CD8+CD57+ T cells (not recorded which) from PBMCs. The receptors originated from a human donor with aplastic anemia.

On this clonotype itself: The conserved phenylalanine or tryptophan is not found at the CDR3 terminus, so this likely reflects a read error. The DNA is omitted, as the CDR3 cannot be located on it reliably, and the CDR3 follows TCRdb's listing. The chain has TRBV2 and TRBJ1-6; the DNA was not compared with TRBD1, the D call given in the table. Both ends counted, the CDR3 spans 16 residues. Per the germline V gene, CDR1 is SNHLY and CDR2 is FYNNEI. CDR3 protein: CASSVGGGAYNSFGQV.

This clonotype occurred a few times. This chain's CDR3 is CASSSGLHNEQFF. The CDR3 DNA is TGTGCCAGCAGCTCAGGCCTCCACAATGAGCAGTTCTTC. The J gene is TRBJ2-1, the V gene TRBV7-9; D is ambiguous. Germline assignment: CDR1 SEHNR and CDR2 FQNEAQ (reference sequence). The CDR3 is 13 amino acids. Trimming left V 4 bases short and J 5 bases short, with 9 bases between.

The count of this clonotype is one. The junction departs from the called germline gene at one end, perhaps through a read error. The rearrangement links TRBV7-2 to TRBJ2-3; 8 bases are shared with TRBD1. Germline CDR1 SGHTA, CDR2 FQGNSA. The CDR3 sequence is 14 residues long. In DNA, the CDR3 is TGTGCCAGCAGCTTGACAGGGGTCGCCGATAATGGCTACTTT. It encodes CASSLTGVADNGYF.

V usage is TRBV7-2 and J usage is TRBJ2-1; 8 nucleotides line up with TRBD2. Germline values: CDR1 SGHTA, CDR2 FQGNSA. This CDR3 has 15 residues. The V gene end was trimmed by 2 bases and the J gene end by 7 bases; junction bases not matched to a gene: 7. The CDR3 protein is CASSLSRLASNEQFF. The CDR3 coding sequence is TGTGCCAGCAGCTTATCGCGACTAGCGAGTAATGAGCAGTTCTTC. Looking up the rest from reference TRBV7-2 and TRBJ2-1 gives the full variable domain: GAGVSQSPSNKVTEKGKDVELRCDPISGHTALYWYRQSLGQGLEFLIYFQGNSAPDKSGLPSDRFSAERTGGSVSTLTIQRTQQEDSAVYLCASSLSRLASNEQFFGPGTRLTVL.

The V gene is TRBV20-1, the J gene TRBJ2-7; TRBD1 is a possible D gene (6 bases). This CDR3 is 15 amino acids long. Looked up from germline, CDR1 is DFQATT and CDR2 is SNEGSKA (reference sequence). Trimming stripped 0 bases from V and 2 bases from J, with 14 bases between. In nucleotides, the CDR3 is TGCAGTGCTAGAGACGCGCACCGGGACACCTACGAGCAGTACTTC. Translated: CSARDAHRDTYEQYF.

The gene calls are TRBV7-3 and TRBJ2-5, with D possibly being TRBD1 (5 bases). V gave up 7 bases and J gave up 13 bases, with 25 bases separating them. The CDR3 covers 14 residues. The germline gives CDR1 SGHTA, CDR2 FQGTGA. CDR3 residues: CASTRGRVPAGPYF. CDR3 DNA: TGTGCCAGCACCCGAGGCAGGGTGCCAGCTGGCCCGTACTTC.

The V and J genes are TRBV9 and TRBJ1-2; no clear D gene. V was pared by 1 base and J by 7 bases, with 20 bases between. Germline CDR1 reads SGDLS; CDR2 reads YYNGEE. The CDR3 is 16 amino acids. The CDR3 DNA reads TGTGCCAGCAGCGTAACTTCGGGCTCCCCCTCTGGTGGCTACACCTTC. This codes for CASSVTSGSPSGGYTF.

J is TRBJ1-1 and V is TRBV2; tentative D call: TRBD1 (5 bases). Germline lookup yields CDR1 SNHLY and CDR2 FYNNEI. The CDR3 has 15 residues. This chain's CDR3 is CTGSSLGGENTEAFF. CDR3 coding DNA: TGTACTGGCAGTAGTTTGGGAGGGGAGAACACTGAAGCTTTCTTT.

This sequence joins TRBV7-3 and TRBJ1-5; no clear D. Germline V gene sequence: CDR1 SGHTA, CDR2 FQGTGA. The CDR3 has 14 residues. V was trimmed by 6 bases and J by 16 bases, leaving 25 bases between them. CDR3 sequence: CASSDASGNQALHF. The CDR3 nucleotides are TGTGCCAGCAGTGATGCTTCTGGCAATCAAGCCCTTCATTTT.

The gene calls are TRBV5-4 and TRBJ2-7; D is possibly TRBD2 (6 bases). This CDR3 has 15 residues. CDR1 and CDR2 from the germline V gene are SGHNT and YYREEE (reference sequence). V was pared by 5 bases and J by 5 bases, with 20 bases between. The DNA of the CDR3 is TGTGCCAGCAGTCTCCCCCGCGGGGACCATCACGAGCAGTACTTC. Its translation: CASSLPRGDHHEQYF.

The chain employs TRBV7-8 and TRBJ2-7; no definite D call. The CDR3 totals 15 residues. The V and J ends lost 3 bases and 12 bases respectively, with 24 bases between them. The V gene's germline CDR1 is SGHVS and CDR2 FQNEAQ. CDR3 in DNA: TGTGCCAGCAGCTTTGAGCCAGACGAGTCCGCCCTTTCGTACGTC. It encodes CASSFEPDESALSYV.

This chain links TRBV19 with TRBJ2-1; weak D call: TRBD2 (5 bases). Looked up from germline, CDR1 is LNHDA and CDR2 is SQIVND (reference sequence). V dropped 6 bases and J dropped 16 bases, with 31 bases sitting between them. The CDR3 is 16 residues long. CDR3 nucleotides: TGTGCCAGTAGCATAACTAGGCGAGGGTACAATAATGAGTTCTTCTTC. Its protein product is CASSITRRGYNNEFFF. Combining the CDR3 with reference TRBV19 and TRBJ2-1 gives the whole variable domain DGGITQSPKYLFRKEGQNVTLSCEQNLNHDAMYWYRQDPGQGLRLIYYSQIVNDFQKGDIAEGYSVSREKKESFPLTVTSAQKNPTAFYLCASSITRRGYNNEFFFGPGTRLTVL.

This chain joins TRBV29-1 and TRBJ2-5, with D unclear. CDR1 and CDR2 (germline): SQVTM, ANQGSEA. CDR3 size: 13 residues. The V end was cut by 2 bases, the J end by 1 base, with 8 bases between. CDR3: CSVESRSQETQYF. In DNA form, the CDR3 reads TGCAGCGTTGAAAGCAGGAGCCAAGAGACCCAGTACTTC.

Notes on this clonotype: The junction does not match germline at one end; this may be a read error. The chain carries TRBV5-5 and TRBJ1-1, with D hard to call. The V gene's germline CDR1 is SGHKS and CDR2 YYEKEE (reference sequence). The CDR3 runs 15 residues. The CDR3 coding sequence is TGTGCCAGCAGCTTGACTAGCGGACTGAACACTGAATCTTTCTTT. Protein product: CASSLTSGLNTESFF.